This T cell receptor (beta chain) comes out of a study of blood T cell repertoires in COVID-19 (dated by TCRdb to about 2020). Study-wide context: The collaborator samples originated in the United States, Italy and Spain and spanned the acute and convalescent phases of COVID-19. The prospective study material was composed of cDNA or gDNA derived from T cells, B-cell-depleted T cells, or PBMCs. The dataset comprised deeply sampled blood TCRbeta repertoires from subjects exposed to, actively infected with, or recovered from COVID-19. The repertoires were made available in a free public database intended to serve as a resource for research on the immune response to SARS-CoV-2. Samples came from the ongoing ImmuneRACE study (first 160 participants) plus 1,254 subjects from 6 global collaborators. The sample metadata nearly always contained a de-identified subject ID, COVID-19 status, age in years and sex. Where available, HLA class I and class II types were obtained from metadata supplied by the sample provider rather than from assay-based typing.

The paper as a whole reports these results and caveats: Clinical and demographic metadata were provided uncurated, with the amount varying by source and participant.

V lost 7 bases and J lost 4 bases, and the count of bases not matched to a germline gene is 5. The cysteine opens and the phenylalanine closes a CDR3 of 12 amino acids. The sequence is cut down to CDR3 DNA, 36 bases in frame from base 1. CDR1 and CDR2, looked up from the germline V gene, are SQVTM and ANQGSEA. Participants in the prospective study were enrolled through a virtual design, were aged about 18 to 100 years, and lived in 24 United States geographic areas. In the prospective study, participants were assigned to cohorts based on the clinical history participants reported in a screening survey and a study questionnaire. Recovered participants in ImmuneRACE Cohort 3 were defined as having two consecutive negative NP/OP PCR tests, clearance from a healthcare professional, or resolution of symptoms. Mobile phlebotomists in the prospective study collected whole blood, serum and a nasopharyngeal or oropharyngeal swab from every participant. Additional blood draws and questionnaires over an approximately two-month period could optionally be provided by prospective study participants. Before DNA extraction, prospective study blood samples were shipped either frozen or at room temperature.

The immunoSEQ Assay, a bias-controlled multiplex PCR, was used to amplify TCRbeta CDR3 regions from genomic DNA. The study's processing was this. The number of nucleated cells in each sample was estimated by amplification of reference gene primers within the assay. To quantify the absolute abundance of each unique TCRbeta CDR3 rearrangement, sequence reads were collapsed and filtered. For each sample, productive Simpson clonality was calculated as the square root of Simpson's diversity index across productive rearrangements. Held by TCRdb, this immuneACCESS table contains in-frame sequences only and omits some clones. Under half of the omission traces to an unresolved V gene where checked; the cause of the rest is unknown. V and J calls and clone size are as listed in that table; D and trimming were resolved from the DNA. Across this sample there are over 250,000 clones, with more than 80% seen only once. The top ten constitute 2% to 3% of the sample.

In the case of this clone: The antigen it recognizes is unknown. Base-call qualities are not available, and no considerably larger clone is one nucleotide away.

The chain links TRBV29-1 with TRBJ1-2; the junction holds 8 bases that match TRBD1. Sequencing used PBMCs or T cells enriched from blood (not recorded which). This sequence was found in a woman aged 18-29 years who had recovered from COVID-19. CDR3 region: CSAAGTGYGYTF. The nucleotides are TGCAGCGCCGCGGGGACAGGCTATGGCTACACCTTC.